Each of the 28 T cell receptor beta chains below was sequenced from the same sample in a study of tumor-infiltrating lymphocytes in primary liver carcinoma. Starting material for RNA and DNA co-extraction consisted of about 20-30 mg of unsorted bulk tissue. Reverse transcription of 450 to 500 ng total RNA with a constant-region primer produced TCR beta cDNA. Researchers made the TCR beta libraries by running three nested multiplex PCR rounds with slightly modified ARM-PCR. Use of TRBV1-TRBV30 forward primers with a C-beta reverse primer characterized the first two PCR rounds, which lasted around 9 cycles each. TCRdb reprocessed the multiplex PCR reads with MiXCR, giving one entry per CDR3 protein. The table includes 40,000 or so distinct CDR3 sequences, roughly 77% detected once. Sequencing used tumor-adjacent normal liver tissue. These receptors came from a woman aged 25 to 39 with primary liver carcinoma and hepatitis B virus infection.

Note on this clonotype: A read error is possible here, since a much larger clone lies one base away. V gene TRBV15 combines with J gene TRBJ2-1; perhaps TRBD2 as D (6 bases). V was pared by 10 bases and J by 15 bases, with 28 bases between. CDR1 LNHNV and CDR2 YYDKDF come from the germline V gene (reference sequence). The CDR3 extends over 14 amino acids. For the CDR3, the DNA is TGTGCCATCAGTCCTATAACAAGGAGGGGTCCTTCGTTCTTC. Amino acid sequence: CAISPITRRGPSFF.

This clonotype appeared a few times. The chain links TRBV29-1 to TRBJ1-1; 7 nucleotides agree with TRBD1. The CDR3 covers 12 residues. CDR1 and CDR2 (germline): SQVTM, ANQGSEA. CDR3 DNA sequence: TGCGACGTCGAGACAGGGAGCACTGAAGCTTTCTTT. This gives the protein CDVETGSTEAFF.

To note about this clonotype: This could be a read error, since a much larger clone is one nucleotide away. The conserved phenylalanine or tryptophan normally closing the CDR3 is absent here, so this likely arose from a read error. This sequence joins TRBV7-3 and TRBJ2-7; 8 positions agree with TRBD1. With V trimmed by 3 bases and J by 7 bases, 5 bases remained unmatched. The germline V gene has CDR1 SGHTA and CDR2 FQGTGA. The CDR3 is made up of 13 amino acids. CDR3 protein: CASSFAGGGEQYL. The DNA for the CDR3 is TGTGCCAGCAGCTTCGCAGGGGGCGGAGAGCAGTACCTC.

The chain links TRBV29-1 to TRBJ1-1; possibly TRBD1 for D (6 bases). V shed 6 bases and J shed 4 bases, with 18 bases lying between them. The CDR3 loop spans 14 amino acids. Germline CDR1 and CDR2: SQVTM and ANQGSEA. DNA of the CDR3: TGCAGCGTGGGAAAAGGGGGGCTTGGCACTGAAGCTTTCTTT. Translated, it gives CSVGKGGLGTEAFF.

This clonotype was picked up many times. The chain is built from TRBV5-6 and TRBJ1-2; D is unresolved. This CDR3 region has 14 residues. Germline CDR1 and CDR2: SGHDT and YYEEEE. V gave up 2 bases and J gave up 2 bases, with 10 bases separating them. The CDR3 region has the DNA TGTGCCAGCAGCTTAAACTCGGTGAACTATGGCTACACCTTC. This codes for CASSLNSVNYGYTF.

As to this clonotype: Given the absence of the conserved phenylalanine or tryptophan at the CDR3 end, a read error is likely. The V call is TRBV6-1, the J call TRBJ2-7, with a tentative D call TRBD2 (6 bases). Per the germline V gene, CDR1 is MNHNS and CDR2 is SASEGT. The CDR3 contains 15 residues. The CDR3 loop reads CTSSKMDGGSYEQYI. The CDR3 nucleotides read TGTACCAGCAGTAAAATGGACGGAGGGTCGTACGAGCAGTACATC.

This chain joins TRBV12-3 or TRBV12-4 and TRBJ1-6; maybe TRBD1 (5 bases). This CDR3 region has 13 residues. The CDR3 bases are TGTGTCACCAGTTTCAGCGCAGGGTCACCCCTCCACTTT. Its translation: CVTSFSAGSPLHF.

As to this clonotype: Because it lacks the conserved phenylalanine or tryptophan at the end, this CDR3 is likely a read error. The chain uses TRBV12-3 or TRBV12-4 and TRBJ2-4; possibly TRBD2 for D (6 bases). The V end lost 10 bases, the J end lost 8 bases, and 21 bases lay between the germline ends. The CDR3 loop spans 14 amino acids. The CDR3 loop is CANSVGTGGDIQYL. CDR3 bases: TGTGCCAACAGCGTAGGGACCGGGGGAGACATTCAGTACTTA.

This clonotype was counted ten times or more. This chain connects TRBV6-2 or TRBV6-3 to TRBJ2-1; TRBD1 is a possible D gene (7 bases). Deletions cut 0 bases from V and 3 bases from J, with 9 bases between. The CDR3 sequence is 15 residues long. Germline loops: CDR1 MNHEY, CDR2 SVGEGT. The CDR3: CASSYSQGGYNEQFF. DNA for the CDR3: TGTGCCAGCAGTTACTCGCAGGGGGGCTACAATGAGCAGTTCTTC.

Note on this clonotype: A junction boundary mismatches the germline segment, possibly from a read error. The V call is TRBV11-2, the J call TRBJ1-6; maybe TRBD1 (5 bases). The CDR3 covers 16 residues. Germline V gene sequence: CDR1 SGHAT, CDR2 FQNNGV. The CDR3 sequence is CASSPGFGTYNSPLQF. The CDR3 region has the DNA TGTGCCAGCAGTCCGGGTTTCGGGACCTATAATTCGCCCCTCCAATTT.

As regards this clonotype: One end of the junction does not line up with germline, which may come from a read error. The genes are TRBV29-1 and TRBJ2-5, with D tentatively TRBD1 or TRBD2 (6 bases each). This CDR3 has 15 residues. Germline lookup yields CDR1 SQVTM and CDR2 ANQGSEA. The CDR3 region is CSVETGRGVRESQYF. As DNA, the CDR3 is TGCAGCGTTGAAACCGGAAGGGGGGTGAGGGAGAGCCAGTACTTT.

Worth noting for this clonotype: At one end, the junction sequence differs from germline, possibly due to a read error. V gene TRBV5-4 combines with J gene TRBJ2-5; 11 bases match TRBD2. Germline CDR1 and CDR2: SGHNT and YYREEE (reference sequence). CDR3 size: 15 residues. For the CDR3, the DNA is TGTGGCAGCAGCTTGGGGACTAGCGGACAAGAGACCCAATACTTC. Protein: CGSSLGTSGQETQYF. Filled out from reference TRBV5-4 and TRBJ2-5, the complete variable domain reads ETGVTQSPTHLIKTRGQQVTLRCSSQSGHNTVSWYQQALGQGPQFIFQYYREEENGRGNFPPRFSGLQFPNYSSELNVNALELDDSALYLCGSSLGTSGQETQYFGPGTRLLVL.

About this clonotype: No conserved phenylalanine or tryptophan ends this CDR3, so it is likely a read error. The chain is built from TRBV6-5 and TRBJ2-7; D is possibly TRBD2 (5 bases). There are 15 residues in the CDR3. The germline V gene has CDR1 MNHEY and CDR2 SVGAGI. In DNA form, the CDR3 reads TGTGCCAACAGTTACAAGGACTGCAGCTCCTACGAGCAGTACTCC. Its translation is CANSYKDCSSYEQYS.

Worth noting for this clonotype: The junction and the germline gene differ at one end; a read error may be behind it. J is TRBJ2-3 and V is TRBV7-9; 10 nucleotides agree with TRBD1. The CDR3 is made up of 16 amino acids. From germline, CDR1 is SEHNR and CDR2 FQNEAQ (reference sequence). CDR3 sequence reads: CAGSSRDRGYLDTHYF. The CDR3 region has the DNA TGTGCCGGCAGCTCCCGGGACAGGGGATACTTAGATACGCACTATTTT.

On this clonotype: It is likely a read error, because the conserved phenylalanine at the end of the CDR3 is missing. The chain uses TRBV28 and TRBJ2-1, with D possibly being TRBD1 or TRBD2 (5 bases each). The V and J ends lost 4 bases and 2 bases respectively, with 18 bases between them. The germline CDR1 and CDR2 sequences are MDHEN and SYDVKM. This CDR3 region has 17 residues. CDR3 sequence: CASSSPLGTSTYNEQFL. The CDR3 DNA follows: TGTGCCAGCAGTTCACCGTTAGGGACCAGCACCTACAATGAGCAGTTCCTA.

The V gene is TRBV6-5, the J gene TRBJ2-1; TRBD2 matches at 9 bases. This CDR3 has 16 amino acids. The V gene end was trimmed by 9 bases and the J gene end by 7 bases; junction bases not matched to a gene: 16. The germline V gene encodes CDR1 MNHEY and CDR2 SVGAGI. CDR3 sequence (DNA): TGTGCCAGAAGAGTGGGACCGCGGGAGGGCAAAAATGAGCAGTTCTTC. Protein: CARRVGPREGKNEQFF.

This clonotype occurred many times. The rearrangement links TRBV6-6 to TRBJ2-5; 7 nucleotides agree with TRBD1. Germline lookup yields CDR1 MNHNY and CDR2 SVGAGI (reference sequence). This CDR3 contains 15 residues. The trim removed 0 bases at V and 1 base at J, leaving 2 bases unmatched. Written as DNA, the CDR3 is TGTGCCAGCAGTTACTCGACAGGGCCCCAAGAGACCCAGTACTTC. Translated: CASSYSTGPQETQYF.

This clonotype is labeled as medium-sized (0.01 to 0.1%). The DNA of the CDR3 is TGTGCCAGCAGGAAAAGCGGGAGTGTGGCAGATACGCAGTATTTT. Its protein product is CASRKSGSVADTQYF. The J gene is TRBJ2-3, the V gene TRBV11-2; 8 nucleotides align to TRBD2. The CDR3 loop spans 15 amino acids. Trimming cost V 6 bases and J 4 bases; bases outside gene matches: 9. Germline assignment: CDR1 SGHAT and CDR2 FQNNGV. The full variable domain, with the rest looked up from reference TRBV11-2 and TRBJ2-3, is EAGVAQSPRYKIIEKRQSVAFWCNPISGHATLYWYQQILGQGPKLLIQFQNNGVVDDSQLPKDRFSAERLKGVDSTLKIQPAKLEDSAVYLCASRKSGSVADTQYFGPGTRLTVL.

This clonotype was observed at least ten times. This chain joins TRBV7-3 and TRBJ2-7; possibly TRBD1 for D (5 bases). The CDR3 loop spans 13 amino acids. Trimming removed 0 bases from V and 5 bases from J, with 8 bases in between. Germline V gives CDR1 SGHTA, CDR2 FQGTGA. CDR3 protein: CASSLTRVNEQYF. The CDR3 DNA follows: TGTGCCAGCAGCTTAACCAGGGTCAACGAGCAGTACTTC.

Worth noting for this clonotype: The conserved phenylalanine or tryptophan normally closing the CDR3 is absent here, so this likely arose from a read error. Because the CDR3's place on the DNA is in doubt, the DNA is left out and the CDR3 is given as listed by TCRdb. The chain carries TRBV11-2 and TRBJ2-2. Germline assignment: CDR1 SGHAT and CDR2 FQNNGV. The CDR3 is 16 residues long, ends included. CDR3 region: CASSPDPQLNTGELFH.

The count of this clonotype is one. Germline and junction disagree at one end, which may indicate a read error. The gene calls are TRBV6-1 and TRBJ2-1, with a weak D call TRBD1 (5 bases). This CDR3 contains 14 residues. In germline, CDR1 is MNHNS, CDR2 SASEGT. The CDR3 sequence: CANSDVQGYNGQFF. The CDR3 DNA reads as TGTGCCAACAGTGATGTTCAGGGCTACAATGGGCAGTTCTTC.

As to this clonotype: The junction departs from germline at one end; a sequencing error may be responsible. The chain is built from TRBV11-1 and TRBJ2-7; maybe TRBD2 (5 bases). The CDR3 consists of 14 residues. Germline lookup yields CDR1 SGHAT and CDR2 FQDESV (reference sequence). CDR3 protein: CVSSLATASYEHYF. Here the CDR3 DNA reads TGTGTCAGCAGCTTAGCGACGGCCTCCTACGAGCATTATTTC.

This clonotype was counted ten times or more. This chain links TRBV5-4 with TRBJ2-3; D perhaps matches TRBD1 (5 bases). Germline CDR1 is SGHNT and CDR2 is YYREEE (reference sequence). The length of the CDR3 is 17 residues. Between the trimmed V and J ends, which lost 4 bases and 2 bases, there was a span of 20 bases. CDR3 residues: CASSVDGHPPPTDTQYF. The CDR3, as DNA: TGTGCCAGCAGCGTAGACGGACACCCTCCACCCACAGATACGCAGTATTTT.

This sequence joins TRBV29-1 and TRBJ2-1; TRBD2 matches 7 bases. This CDR3 is 13 amino acids long. The ends lost 6 bases at V and 5 bases at J; junction bases unmatched: 7. Per germline, CDR1 SQVTM and CDR2 ANQGSEA. The CDR3 coding sequence is TGCAGCGTCGCGCCAACTAGCGACAATGAGCAGTTCTTC. Translation: CSVAPTSDNEQFF.

A note on this clonotype: The germline gene is not matched at one end of the junction; a read error may be the cause. The chain uses TRBV4-2 and TRBJ2-6; D is ambiguous. Germline CDR1 LGHNA, CDR2 YNFKEQ. The CDR3 consists of 19 residues. The CDR3 nucleotides are TGTGTCAGCAGCCAACCCAGCCATAGCAGGATAAGTGGGGCCAACGTCCTGACTTTC. Its protein product is CVSSQPSHSRISGANVLTF.

J is TRBJ2-7 and V is TRBV28, with D tentatively TRBD1 (7 bases). The germline gives CDR1 MDHEN, CDR2 SYDVKM. The V end lost 0 bases, the J end lost 6 bases, and 12 bases lay between the germline ends. The CDR3 runs to 14 residues. CDR3 region: CASSLWSGGLEQYF. The CDR3 DNA is TGTGCCAGCAGTTTATGGTCAGGGGGGCTCGAGCAGTACTTC.

As for this clonotype: The CDR3 ends on some other residue instead of the conserved phenylalanine or tryptophan, so this is likely a read error. The DNA is left out, because the CDR3 cannot be placed on it with certainty; the CDR3 is given as TCRdb lists it. The V and J genes are TRBV11-2 and TRBJ1-1. Germline V gene sequence: CDR1 SGHAT, CDR2 FQNNGV. The CDR3 is 11 residues long, counting both termini. The CDR3 loop reads CASSLGTDALY.

The gene calls are TRBV21-1 and TRBJ1-1. TRBV21-1 is reported as a pseudogene. The CDR3 loop spans 14 amino acids. In nucleotides, the CDR3 is TGTACCAGCAGCTTCCGATACGTGAACACTGAAGTTTTCTTT. It codes for CTSSFRYVNTEVFF.